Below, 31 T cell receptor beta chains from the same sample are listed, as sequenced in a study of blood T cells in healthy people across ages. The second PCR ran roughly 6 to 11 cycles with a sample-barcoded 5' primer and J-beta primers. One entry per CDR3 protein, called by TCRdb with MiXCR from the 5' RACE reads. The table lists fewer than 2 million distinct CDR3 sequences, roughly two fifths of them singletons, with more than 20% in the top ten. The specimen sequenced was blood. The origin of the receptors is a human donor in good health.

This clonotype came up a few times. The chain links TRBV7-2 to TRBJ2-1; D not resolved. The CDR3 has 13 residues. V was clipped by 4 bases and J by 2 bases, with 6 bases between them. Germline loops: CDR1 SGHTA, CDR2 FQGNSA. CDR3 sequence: CASSWNAYNEQFF. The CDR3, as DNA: TGTGCCAGCAGCTGGAATGCCTACAATGAGCAGTTCTTC. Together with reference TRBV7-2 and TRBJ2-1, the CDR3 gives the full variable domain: GAGVSQSPSNKVTEKGKDVELRCDPISGHTALYWYRQSLGQGLEFLIYFQGNSAPDKSGLPSDRFSAERTGGSVSTLTIQRTQQEDSAVYLCASSWNAYNEQFFGPGTRLTVL.

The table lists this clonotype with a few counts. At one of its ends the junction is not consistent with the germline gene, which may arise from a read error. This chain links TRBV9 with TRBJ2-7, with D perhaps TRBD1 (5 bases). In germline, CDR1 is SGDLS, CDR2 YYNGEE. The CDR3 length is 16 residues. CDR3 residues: CVSNLYSRVISYEQYF. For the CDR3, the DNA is TGTGTCAGCAATCTATATTCCAGGGTAATCTCCTACGAGCAGTACTTC.

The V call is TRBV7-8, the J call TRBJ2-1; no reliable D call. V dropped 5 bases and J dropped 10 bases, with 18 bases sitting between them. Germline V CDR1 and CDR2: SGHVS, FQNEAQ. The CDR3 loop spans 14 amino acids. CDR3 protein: CASSPDISSYEQFF. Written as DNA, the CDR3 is TGTGCCAGCAGCCCCGACATAAGCTCCTACGAGCAGTTCTTC. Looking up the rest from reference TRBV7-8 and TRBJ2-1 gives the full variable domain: GAGVSQSPRYKVAKRGQDVALRCDPISGHVSLFWYQQALGQGPEFLTYFQNEAQLDKSGLPSDRFFAERPEGSVSTLKIQRTQQEDSAVYLCASSPDISSYEQFFGPGTRLTVL.

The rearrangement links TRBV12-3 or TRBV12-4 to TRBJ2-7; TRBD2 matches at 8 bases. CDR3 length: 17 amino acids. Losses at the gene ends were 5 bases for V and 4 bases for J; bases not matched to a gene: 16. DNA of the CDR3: TGTGCCAGCAGTCTTGCGTCTTTGCGGGGGGTACAATACGAGCAGTACTTC. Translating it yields CASSLASLRGVQYEQYF.

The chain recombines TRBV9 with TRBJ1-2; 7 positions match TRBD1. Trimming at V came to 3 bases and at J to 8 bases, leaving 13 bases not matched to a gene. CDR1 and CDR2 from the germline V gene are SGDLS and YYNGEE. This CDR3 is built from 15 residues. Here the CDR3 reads CASSARTGSLGGYTF. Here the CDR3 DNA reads TGTGCCAGCAGCGCCCGGACAGGATCCTTAGGCGGCTACACCTTC. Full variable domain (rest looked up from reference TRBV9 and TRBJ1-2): DSGVTQTPKHLITATGQRVTLRCSPRSGDLSVYWYQQSLDQGLQFLIQYYNGEERAKGNILERFSAQQFPDLHSELNLSSLELGDSALYFCASSARTGSLGGYTFGSGTRLTVV.

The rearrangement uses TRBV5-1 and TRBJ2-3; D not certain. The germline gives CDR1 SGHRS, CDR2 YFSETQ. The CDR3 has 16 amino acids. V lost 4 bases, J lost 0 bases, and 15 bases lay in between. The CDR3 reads CASSPALAWSTDTQYF. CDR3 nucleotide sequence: TGCGCCAGCAGCCCCGCCCTCGCCTGGAGCACAGATACGCAGTATTTT.

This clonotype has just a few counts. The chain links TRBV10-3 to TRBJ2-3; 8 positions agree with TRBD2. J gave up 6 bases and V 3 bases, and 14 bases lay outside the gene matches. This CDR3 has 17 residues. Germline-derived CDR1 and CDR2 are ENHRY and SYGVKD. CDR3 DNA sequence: TGTGCCATCAGTGACCCGGGGAAGCGGGGGTCCTCCGATACGCAGTATTTT. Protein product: CAISDPGKRGSSDTQYF.

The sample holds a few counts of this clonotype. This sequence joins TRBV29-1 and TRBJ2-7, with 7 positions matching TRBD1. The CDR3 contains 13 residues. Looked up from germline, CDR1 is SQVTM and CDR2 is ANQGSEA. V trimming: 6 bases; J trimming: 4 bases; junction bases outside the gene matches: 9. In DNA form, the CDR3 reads TGCAGCGTCCCGGGACAGTCCCTTTACGAGCAGTACTTC. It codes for CSVPGQSLYEQYF.

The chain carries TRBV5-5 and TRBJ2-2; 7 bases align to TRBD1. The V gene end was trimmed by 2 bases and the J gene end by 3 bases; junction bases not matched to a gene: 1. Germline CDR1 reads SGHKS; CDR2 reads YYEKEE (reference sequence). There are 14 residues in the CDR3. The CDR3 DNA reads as TGTGCCAGCAGCTTTACAGGGGACACCGGGGAGCTGTTTTTT. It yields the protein CASSFTGDTGELFF.

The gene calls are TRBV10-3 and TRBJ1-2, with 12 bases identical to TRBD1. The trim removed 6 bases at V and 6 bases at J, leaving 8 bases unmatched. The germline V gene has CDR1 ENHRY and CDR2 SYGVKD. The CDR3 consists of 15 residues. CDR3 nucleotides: TGTGCCATCAGACAAGGGACAGGGGGCGGTCATGGCTACACCTTC. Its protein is CAIRQGTGGGHGYTF.

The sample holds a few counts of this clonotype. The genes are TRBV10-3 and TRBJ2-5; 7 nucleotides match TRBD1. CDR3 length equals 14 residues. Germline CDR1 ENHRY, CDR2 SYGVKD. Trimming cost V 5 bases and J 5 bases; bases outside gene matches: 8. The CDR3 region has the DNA TGTGCCATCAGTCAACGGACACAGGGGGAGACCCAGTACTTC. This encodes CAISQRTQGETQYF.

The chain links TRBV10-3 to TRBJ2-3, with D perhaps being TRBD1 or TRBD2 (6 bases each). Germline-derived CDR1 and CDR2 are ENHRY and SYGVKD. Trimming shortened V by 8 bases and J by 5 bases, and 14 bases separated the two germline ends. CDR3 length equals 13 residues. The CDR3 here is CAISSQGGDTQYF. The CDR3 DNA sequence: TGTGCCATCTCCTCACAGGGAGGAGATACGCAGTATTTT.

The CDR3: CASSYQVNTEAFF. The CDR3, as DNA: TGTGCCAGCAGTTACCAGGTGAACACTGAAGCTTTCTTT. The V gene is TRBV6-5, the J gene TRBJ1-1; no clear D. This CDR3 has 13 amino acids. Germline V gives CDR1 MNHEY, CDR2 SVGAGI. V shed 2 bases and J shed 0 bases, with 4 bases lying between them.

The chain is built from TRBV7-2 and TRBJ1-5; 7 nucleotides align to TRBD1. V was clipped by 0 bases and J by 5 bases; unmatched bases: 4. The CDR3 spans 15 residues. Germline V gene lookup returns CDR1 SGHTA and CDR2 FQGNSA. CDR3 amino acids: CASSLAGTVDQPQHF. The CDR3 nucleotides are TGTGCCAGCAGCTTAGCCGGGACAGTTGATCAGCCCCAGCATTTT.

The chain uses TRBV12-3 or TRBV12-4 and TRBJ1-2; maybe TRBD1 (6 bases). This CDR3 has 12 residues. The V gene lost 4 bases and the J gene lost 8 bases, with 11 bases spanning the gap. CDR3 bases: TGTGCCAGCAGTTCCCCCAGGGGCGGCTACACCTTC. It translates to CASSSPRGGYTF.

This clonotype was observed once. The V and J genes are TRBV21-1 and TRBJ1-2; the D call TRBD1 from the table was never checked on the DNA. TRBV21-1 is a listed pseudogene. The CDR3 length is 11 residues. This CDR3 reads CASSKGDGYTF. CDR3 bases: TGTGCCAGCAGCAAAGGGGACGGCTACACCTTC.

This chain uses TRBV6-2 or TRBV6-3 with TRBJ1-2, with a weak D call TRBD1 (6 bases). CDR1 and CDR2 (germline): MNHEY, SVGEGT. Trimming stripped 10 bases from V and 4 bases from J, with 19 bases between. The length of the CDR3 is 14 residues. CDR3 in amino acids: CATRLQGGSYGYTF. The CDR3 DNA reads TGTGCCACCAGACTACAGGGCGGTAGCTATGGCTACACCTTC.

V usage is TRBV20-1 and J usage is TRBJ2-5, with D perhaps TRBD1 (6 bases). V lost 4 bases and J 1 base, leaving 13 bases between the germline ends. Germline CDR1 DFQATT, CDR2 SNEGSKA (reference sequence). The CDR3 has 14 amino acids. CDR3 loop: CSANLGQSQETQYF. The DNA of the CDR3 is TGCAGTGCTAACCTCGGACAGTCCCAAGAGACCCAGTACTTC.

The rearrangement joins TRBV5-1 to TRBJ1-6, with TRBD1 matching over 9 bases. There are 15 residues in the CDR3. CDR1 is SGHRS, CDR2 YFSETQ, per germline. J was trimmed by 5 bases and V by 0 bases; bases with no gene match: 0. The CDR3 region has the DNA TGCGCCAGCAGCTTGGGGGACAGGGATAATTCACCCCTCCACTTT. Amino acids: CASSLGDRDNSPLHF.

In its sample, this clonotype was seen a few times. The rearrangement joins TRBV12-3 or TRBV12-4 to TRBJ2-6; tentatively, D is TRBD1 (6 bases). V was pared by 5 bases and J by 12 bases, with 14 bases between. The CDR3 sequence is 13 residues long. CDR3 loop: CASSPTGFIVLTF. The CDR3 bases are TGTGCCAGCAGTCCGACAGGTTTCATCGTCCTGACTTTC.

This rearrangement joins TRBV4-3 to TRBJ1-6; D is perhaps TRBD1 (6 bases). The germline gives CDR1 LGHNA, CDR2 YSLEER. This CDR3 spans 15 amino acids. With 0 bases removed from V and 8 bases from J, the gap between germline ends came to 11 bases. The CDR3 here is CASSQDGGGHSPLHF. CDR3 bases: TGCGCCAGCAGCCAAGATGGTGGGGGGCATTCACCCCTCCACTTT.

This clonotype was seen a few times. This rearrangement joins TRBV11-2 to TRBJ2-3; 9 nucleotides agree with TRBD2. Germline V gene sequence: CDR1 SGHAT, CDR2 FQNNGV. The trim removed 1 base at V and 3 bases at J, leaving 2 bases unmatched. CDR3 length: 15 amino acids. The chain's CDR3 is CASSLASGETDTQYF. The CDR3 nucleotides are TGTGCCAGCAGCTTAGCTAGCGGGGAAACAGATACGCAGTATTTT.

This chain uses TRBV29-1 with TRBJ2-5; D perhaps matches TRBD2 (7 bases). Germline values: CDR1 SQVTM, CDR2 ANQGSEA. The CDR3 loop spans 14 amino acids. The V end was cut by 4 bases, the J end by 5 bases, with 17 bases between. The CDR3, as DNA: TGCAGCGTTGTAATCGGGGGGCTGGGGGAGACCCAGTACTTC. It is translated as CSVVIGGLGETQYF.

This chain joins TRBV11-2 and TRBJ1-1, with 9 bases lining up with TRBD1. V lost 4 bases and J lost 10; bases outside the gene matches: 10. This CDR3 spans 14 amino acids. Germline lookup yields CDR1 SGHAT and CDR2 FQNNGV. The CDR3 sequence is CASSSSPGTGTAFF. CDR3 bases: TGTGCCAGCAGCTCCAGTCCCGGGACAGGGACAGCTTTCTTT.

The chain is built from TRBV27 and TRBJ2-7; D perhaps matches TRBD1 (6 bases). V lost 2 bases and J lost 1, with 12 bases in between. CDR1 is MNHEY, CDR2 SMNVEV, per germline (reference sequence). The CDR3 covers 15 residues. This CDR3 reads CASSLGQGMSYEQYF. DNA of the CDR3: TGTGCCAGCAGTTTAGGGCAGGGGATGTCCTACGAGCAGTACTTC.

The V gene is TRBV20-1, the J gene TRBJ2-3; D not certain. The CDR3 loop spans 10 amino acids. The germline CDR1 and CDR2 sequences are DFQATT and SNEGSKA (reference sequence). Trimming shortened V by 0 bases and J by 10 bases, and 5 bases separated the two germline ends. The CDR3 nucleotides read TGCAGTGCTAGAGATCGTCCGCAGTATTTT. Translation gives CSARDRPQYF.

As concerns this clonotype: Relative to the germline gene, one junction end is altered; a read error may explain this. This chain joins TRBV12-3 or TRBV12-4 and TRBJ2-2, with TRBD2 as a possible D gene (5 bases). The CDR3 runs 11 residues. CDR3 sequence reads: CATWNTGERFF. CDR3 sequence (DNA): TGTGCCACCTGGAACACCGGGGAGCGGTTTTTT.

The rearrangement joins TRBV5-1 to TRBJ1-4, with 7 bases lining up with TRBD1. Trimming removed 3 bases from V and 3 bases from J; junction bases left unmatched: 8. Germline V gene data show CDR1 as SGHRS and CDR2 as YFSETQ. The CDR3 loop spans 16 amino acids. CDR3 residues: CASSSNPGQSNEKLFF. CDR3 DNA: TGCGCCAGCAGCTCCAACCCGGGACAGTCTAATGAAAAACTGTTTTTT.

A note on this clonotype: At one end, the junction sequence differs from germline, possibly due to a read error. CDR3 protein: CAGSSIYTGTGDDYTF. CDR3 nucleotides: TGCGCCGGCAGCTCGATTTATACCGGGACAGGTGATGACTACACCTTC. The V gene is TRBV5-1, the J gene TRBJ1-2, with 8 bases identical to TRBD1. Germline V lookup: CDR1 SGHRS, CDR2 YFSETQ. The CDR3 spans 16 residues.

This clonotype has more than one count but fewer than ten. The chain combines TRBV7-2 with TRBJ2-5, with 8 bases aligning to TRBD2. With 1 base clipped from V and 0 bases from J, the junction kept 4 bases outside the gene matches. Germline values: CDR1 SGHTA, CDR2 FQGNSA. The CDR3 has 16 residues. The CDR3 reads CASSLGGGGYQETQYF. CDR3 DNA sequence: TGTGCCAGCAGCTTAGGGGGCGGGGGGTACCAAGAGACCCAGTACTTC.

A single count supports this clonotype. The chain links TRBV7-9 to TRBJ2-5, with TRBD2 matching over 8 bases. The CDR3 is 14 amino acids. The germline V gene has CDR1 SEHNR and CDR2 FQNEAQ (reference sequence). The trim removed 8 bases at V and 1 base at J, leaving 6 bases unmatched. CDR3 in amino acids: CASEGGGFQETQYF. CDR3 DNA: TGTGCCAGCGAAGGCGGGGGGTTCCAAGAGACCCAGTACTTC.